At least ten counts were recorded for the clone carrying this T cell receptor (beta chain). Its cognate antigen is unknown. The CDR3 has 15 amino acids. Germline assignment: CDR1 SGHRS and CDR2 YFSETQ. V gave up 4 bases and J gave up 3 bases, with 17 bases separating them. The entry originates in a study of response to subunit inactivated influenza vaccine. Overall study findings and caveats: After each seasonal influenza vaccination, few new T cells are recruited, the authors suggested.

TCRdb passed the RT-PCR reads through MiXCR, listing each CDR3 protein once. The sample includes fewer than 550,000 distinct CDR3 sequences, about 25% of them seen just once. The clonotype comes from a man aged 50-60 years who received an inactivated influenza vaccine. Source: CD4+ T cells sorted from PBMCs, taken around 5 days after vaccination. The chain has TRBV5-1 and TRBJ2-7; tentatively, D is TRBD1 or TRBD2 (5 bases each). CDR3 DNA sequence: TGCGCCAGCAGCCCTCTTGCAGGGAGCAGCTACGAGCAGTACTTC. Encoded protein: CASSPLAGSSYEQYF.